This T cell receptor beta chain came from a study of vaccination effects on CD4 cells after COVID-19. Concerning this clone: Its cognate antigen is unknown.

CDR3 size: 14 residues. With 4 bases removed from V and 0 bases from J, the gap between germline ends came to 8 bases. Germline lookup yields CDR1 SGHDN and CDR2 FVKESK. Expansion of antigen-specific CD4+ T cells with viral peptide pools was carried out by the ViraFEST assay before sequencing. Upon completion of around 9 days in culture, CD4+ T cells were isolated. Sometime from March through December 2020, the person acquired a SARS-CoV-2 infection that PCR confirmed. Two doses of BNT162b2 or mRNA-1273 vaccine were administered to participants. Repertoires were generated with immunoSEQ multiplex PCR, while TCRdb's copy carries only in-frame clones and drops some. The table includes 12,000 to 15,000 clones, roughly four fifths detected once.

The rearrangement links TRBV14 to TRBJ2-3; D not certain. This receptor was taken from a human donor who had a prior SARS-CoV-2 infection. This sample comprised CD4+ T cells from PBMCs cultured with HCoV-NL63 spike peptides, obtained after COVID-19 vaccination. The CDR3 spells CASSPLFSTDTQYF. The DNA for the CDR3 is TGTGCCAGCAGCCCGCTCTTTAGCACAGATACGCAGTATTTT.